The next 30 T cell receptor beta chains were all read from a single sample in a study of EBV T-cell therapy then PD-1 blockade in nasopharyngeal carcinoma. As for treatment: AdE1-LMPpoly-expanded autologous EBV-specific T-cell therapy followed by anti-PD-1 nivolumab. Their recognized antigens are unknown. Produced via immunoSEQ multiplex PCR; TCRdb's table is partial and in-frame only. The sample gives 20,000 or so clones, over 75% of which show up once; 20% to 30% is in the top ten. Sequencing was performed on CD8+ T cells from blood, taken at day -245 from a patient whose treatment included autologous EBV-specific T cells and nivolumab. The source is a man aged 40-50 years with nasopharyngeal carcinoma.

V and J are TRBV23-1 and TRBJ1-2; a possible D gene is TRBD1 (6 bases). TRBV23-1 belongs to the ORF category, with a function that is uncertain. V shed 7 bases and J shed 4 bases, with 28 bases lying between them. This CDR3 comprises 18 residues. DNA of the CDR3: TGCGCCAGCAAACCCTTCTACAGGGAAGGTTGGAGACGCTATGGCTACACCTTC. Translation gives CASKPFYREGWRRYGYTF.

This sequence joins TRBV5-6 and TRBJ1-5; 7 bases are a match to TRBD1. Germline trimming cut 4 bases from V and 3 bases from J; bases unmatched to any gene: 7. Germline V CDR1 and CDR2: SGHDT, YYEEEE. The CDR3 consists of 15 residues. The CDR3 here is CASSKEQGLNQPQHF. CDR3 coding DNA: TGTGCCAGCAGCAAGGAACAGGGGCTCAATCAGCCCCAGCATTTT.

As to this clone: At one end the junction does not follow the germline gene, possibly because of a read error. The chain joins TRBV24-1 to TRBJ2-7; D is tentatively TRBD1 or TRBD2 (6 bases each). The CDR3 is made up of 11 amino acids. Germline V gene sequence: CDR1 KGHDR, CDR2 SFDVKD. In DNA, the CDR3 is TGTGCCAGGAAAGGAGGGACACCAGGTGACTTC. This codes for CARKGGTPGDF.

This chain uses TRBV7-6 with TRBJ2-1; 8 bases align to TRBD2. The CDR3 totals 15 residues. The trim removed 5 bases at V and 9 bases at J, leaving 12 bases unmatched. Germline values: CDR1 SGHVS, CDR2 FNYEAQ. CDR3 coding DNA: TGTGCCAGCAGCCCCGCCGGGACTAGTGAGATTGAGCAGTTCTTC. This codes for CASSPAGTSEIEQFF.

The gene calls are TRBV7-3 and TRBJ2-3; 11 bases fit TRBD1. Germline V gene data show CDR1 as SGHTA and CDR2 as FQGTGA. This CDR3 has 15 residues. V was pared by 2 bases and J by 5 bases, with 3 bases of the junction left unmatched. The CDR3 reads CASSLGTGGIDTQYF. Written as DNA, the CDR3 is TGTGCCAGCAGCTTAGGGACAGGGGGGATAGATACGCAGTATTTT.

This clone occurred a few times. The CDR3 sequence: CASSLSKGQPQHF. CDR3 sequence (DNA): TGTGCCAGCAGTTTATCAAAAGGTCAGCCCCAGCATTTT. The V and J genes are TRBV27 and TRBJ1-5; D not resolved. The CDR3 is 13 residues long. Trimming took off 0 bases at V and 6 bases at J, with 6 bases between the two ends. CDR1 and CDR2 from the germline V gene are MNHEY and SMNVEV (reference sequence).

The chain employs TRBV30 and TRBJ2-7; D possibly corresponds to TRBD1 (5 bases). The CDR3 has 12 amino acids. The germline gives CDR1 GTSNPN, CDR2 SVGIG (reference sequence). V shed 5 bases and J shed 2 bases, with 10 bases lying between them. CDR3 residues: CAWSADTYEQYF. In nucleotides, the CDR3 is TGTGCCTGGTCGGCGGACACCTACGAGCAGTACTTC.

The chain links TRBV1 to TRBJ2-5; TRBD1, as called in the table, went unchecked against the DNA. TRBV1 is shown as a pseudogene. This CDR3 has 16 residues. The CDR3 DNA follows: TGCACCAGCAGCCAAGATCCCGGGACAGGGGCCGAGACCCAGTACTTC. Translation: CTSSQDPGTGAETQYF.

The V gene is TRBV4-2, the J gene TRBJ1-4, with 7 positions matching TRBD1. This CDR3 has 17 amino acids. V shed 4 bases, J shed 8 bases, and the junction held 16 bases outside the gene matches. The V gene's germline CDR1 is LGHNA and CDR2 YNFKEQ. The CDR3 bases are TGTGCCAGCAGCCCTCGAGGCAGGGGGATTTTTCACGAAAAACTGTTTTTT. Translation gives CASSPRGRGIFHEKLFF.

The V and J genes are TRBV6-1 and TRBJ2-3, with a weak D call TRBD2 (6 bases). Trimming shortened V by 1 base and J by 4 bases, and 9 bases separated the two germline ends. CDR3 size: 14 residues. Germline CDR1 is MNHNS and CDR2 is SASEGT. The CDR3 spells CASSEVGEADTQYF. CDR3 nucleotide sequence: TGTGCCAGCAGTGAAGTAGGGGAGGCAGATACGCAGTATTTT.

This sequence joins TRBV3-1 (or the pseudogene TRBV3-2) and TRBJ1-2, with D perhaps matching TRBD1 (5 bases). This CDR3 has 15 residues. V was cut by 4 bases and J by 0 bases, with 12 bases left in between. In germline, CDR1 is LGHDT, CDR2 YNNKEL (reference sequence). The CDR3 is CASSPTRTTNYGYTF. CDR3 DNA: TGTGCCAGCAGCCCCACCCGGACAACTAACTATGGCTACACCTTC.

This clone was observed once. The chain uses TRBV6-2 or TRBV6-3 and TRBJ2-7; either TRBD1 or TRBD2 may fit D (5 bases each). V was trimmed by 4 bases and J by 3 bases, leaving 13 bases between them. The CDR3 runs to 14 residues. Germline assignment: CDR1 MNHEY and CDR2 SVGEGT. The CDR3 loop reads CASSSGTEYYEQYF. The CDR3 DNA reads as TGTGCCAGCAGTTCCGGGACCGAATACTACGAGCAGTACTTC.

The V call is TRBV10-1, the J call TRBJ2-2, with a possible D match to TRBD1 (6 bases). CDR1 and CDR2 from the germline V gene are WNHNN and SYGVQD (reference sequence). Trimming removed 2 bases from V and 4 bases from J, with 8 bases in between. The CDR3 covers 14 residues. The CDR3 region is CASSEQGTTGELFF. CDR3 nucleotide sequence: TGCGCCAGCAGTGAGCAGGGGACCACCGGGGAGCTGTTTTTT.

The V and J genes are TRBV27 and TRBJ2-7; possible D gene TRBD1, 7 bases. Germline V gene sequence: CDR1 MNHEY, CDR2 SMNVEV (reference sequence). There are 16 residues in the CDR3. DNA of the CDR3: TGTGCTCTTCCTTGGAGGGGGCCGGTCTGGGAATACGAGCAGTACTTC. Translated, it gives CALPWRGPVWEYEQYF.

V and J are TRBV28 and TRBJ1-6; 7 nucleotides line up with TRBD1. Germline V gene sequence: CDR1 MDHEN, CDR2 SYDVKM. CDR3 length: 15 amino acids. J gave up 7 bases and V 6 bases, and 9 bases lay outside the gene matches. The CDR3 nucleotides are TGTGCCAGCAGCCCCCACCCGACAGGGAATTCACCCCTCCACTTT. Its translation is CASSPHPTGNSPLHF.

The rearrangement uses TRBV28 and TRBJ1-5; D might be TRBD1 (5 bases). Trimming pared 4 bases from V and 3 bases from J, leaving 16 bases between. Looked up from germline, CDR1 is MDHEN and CDR2 is SYDVKM. There are 16 residues in the CDR3. CDR3 nucleotide sequence: TGTGCCAGCAGTTCAGCGACAGATTCATTCAATCAGCCCCAGCATTTT. This gives the protein CASSSATDSFNQPQHF.

This clone is termed medium-sized. This rearrangement joins TRBV6-2 or TRBV6-3 to TRBJ1-6; 9 bases line up with TRBD1. With V trimmed by 6 bases and J by 7 bases, 10 bases remained unmatched. CDR3 length: 16 residues. The germline V gene has CDR1 MNHEY and CDR2 SVGEGT. CDR3 protein: CASSSDAGQGNSPLHF. The CDR3 DNA follows: TGTGCCAGCAGCTCGGACGCGGGACAGGGCAATTCACCCCTCCACTTT.

The rearrangement uses TRBV19 and TRBJ1-5; no reliable D call. With 7 bases removed from V and 0 bases from J, the gap between germline ends came to 10 bases. The CDR3 has 14 amino acids. CDR1 and CDR2 (germline): LNHDA, SQIVND (reference sequence). The CDR3 is CASNRDYSNQPQHF. The CDR3 DNA reads TGTGCCAGTAACAGAGATTATAGCAATCAGCCCCAGCATTTT.

This sequence joins TRBV6-6 and TRBJ2-2; 8 nucleotides line up with TRBD1. The V segment lost 6 bases and the J segment 1 base; nucleotides outside the gene matches: 4. The CDR3 runs to 15 residues. Germline V CDR1 and CDR2: MNHNY, SVGAGI (reference sequence). The CDR3 spells CASSHDRGNTGELFF. In DNA, the CDR3 is TGTGCCAGCAGCCACGACAGGGGGAACACCGGGGAGCTGTTTTTT.

The V call is TRBV10-3, the J call TRBJ1-2; the D is unclear. Per germline, CDR1 ENHRY and CDR2 SYGVKD. V gave up 0 bases and J gave up 8 bases, with 4 bases separating them. This CDR3 contains 11 residues. The DNA for the CDR3 is TGTGCCATCAGTGAGTCGAGGGGCTACACCTTC. Its protein product is CAISESRGYTF.

A few counts support this clone. The V and J genes are TRBV10-3 and TRBJ2-3; TRBD2 aligns across 7 bases. J lost 0 bases, V lost 8 bases, and 5 bases had no gene match. CDR1 is ENHRY, CDR2 SYGVKD, per germline. The CDR3 contains 14 residues. The CDR3 DNA reads as TGTGCCATCGGCGCAGCGGGGAGCACAGATACGCAGTATTTT. Translation gives CAIGAAGSTDTQYF.

A few counts support this clone. This chain links TRBV4-3 with TRBJ2-1; TRBD2 might be the D (6 bases). This CDR3 region has 17 residues. CDR1 is LGHNA, CDR2 YSLEER, per germline. The germline V and J ends were trimmed by 1 base and 8 bases, with 21 bases remaining between them. The CDR3: CASSQVGAGSGGDEQFF. The CDR3 bases are TGCGCCAGCAGCCAAGTAGGGGCGGGCTCAGGCGGGGATGAGCAGTTCTTC.

The chain combines TRBV5-5 with TRBJ1-4; D may be TRBD1 (5 bases). Germline V CDR1 and CDR2: SGHKS, YYEKEE (reference sequence). The CDR3 consists of 13 residues. V lost 7 bases and J lost 12, with 19 bases in between. The CDR3 DNA sequence: TGTGCCAGCCAGCCAAGGGACCGTGGGGAACTGTTTTTT. This codes for CASQPRDRGELFF.

The chain combines TRBV21-1 with TRBJ1-1; the D call in the table, TRBD1, was not verified against the DNA. TRBV21-1 is labeled a pseudogene. CDR3 length: 16 amino acids. CDR3 bases: TGTGCCAGCAGTTCGACAGGGGGCAGATGGTACACTGAAGCTTTCTTT. It is translated as CASSSTGGRWYTEAFF.

The genes are TRBV24-1 and TRBJ2-2; D is ambiguous. Per the germline V gene, CDR1 is KGHDR and CDR2 is SFDVKD. V lost 4 bases and J 3 bases, leaving 5 bases between the germline ends. CDR3 length: 13 amino acids. This CDR3 is CATSDPYTGELFF. As DNA, the CDR3 is TGTGCCACCAGTGACCCGTACACCGGGGAGCTGTTTTTT.

This clone was detected only a few times. This chain connects TRBV15 to TRBJ2-6, with D perhaps matching TRBD1 (5 bases). This CDR3 spans 16 amino acids. Germline V CDR1 and CDR2: LNHNV, YYDKDF (reference sequence). The germline V and J ends were trimmed by 5 bases and 1 base, with 12 bases remaining between them. CDR3 amino acids: CATSHTPGSGANVLTF. The CDR3 DNA sequence: TGTGCCACCAGCCACACCCCAGGGTCTGGGGCCAACGTCCTGACTTTC.

Comments on this clone: The DNA is omitted, as the CDR3 cannot be located on it reliably, and the CDR3 follows TCRdb's listing. This chain connects TRBV12-2 to TRBJ2-3; the D call of TRBD1 is as the table states it, not checked on the DNA. TRBV12-2 is assigned pseudogene status. The CDR3 extends over 18 residues, inclusive of both ends. The CDR3 is CASRLVGQGSSSTDTQYF.

This rearrangement joins TRBV27 to TRBJ2-3; 8 positions match TRBD2. CDR3 length equals 17 residues. V dropped 5 bases and J dropped 5; count of bases not matched to a gene: 15. Germline CDR1 MNHEY, CDR2 SMNVEV (reference sequence). This CDR3 reads CASSNLPGGMGGDTQYF. Written as DNA, the CDR3 is TGTGCCAGCAGTAATCTACCGGGGGGGATGGGAGGAGATACGCAGTATTTT.

The CDR3 spells CASSFSRGSDTQYF. The CDR3 DNA reads TGTGCCAGCAGTTTCTCTCGGGGCTCAGATACGCAGTATTTT. The chain uses TRBV27 and TRBJ2-3; D possibly matches TRBD1 or TRBD2 (5 bases each). The CDR3 is 14 amino acids. From germline, CDR1 is MNHEY and CDR2 SMNVEV (reference sequence). Trimming took 3 bases from V and 4 from J, leaving 11 bases between them.

V usage is TRBV14 and J usage is TRBJ1-4; a possible D gene is TRBD1 (6 bases). The germline CDR1 and CDR2 sequences are SGHDN and FVKESK. Trimming shortened V by 0 bases and J by 8 bases, and 19 bases separated the two germline ends. The CDR3 totals 17 residues. The CDR3 protein is CASSQERLWGQPEKLFF. The CDR3, as DNA: TGTGCCAGCAGCCAAGAGAGGCTCTGGGGGCAGCCAGAAAAACTGTTTTTT.